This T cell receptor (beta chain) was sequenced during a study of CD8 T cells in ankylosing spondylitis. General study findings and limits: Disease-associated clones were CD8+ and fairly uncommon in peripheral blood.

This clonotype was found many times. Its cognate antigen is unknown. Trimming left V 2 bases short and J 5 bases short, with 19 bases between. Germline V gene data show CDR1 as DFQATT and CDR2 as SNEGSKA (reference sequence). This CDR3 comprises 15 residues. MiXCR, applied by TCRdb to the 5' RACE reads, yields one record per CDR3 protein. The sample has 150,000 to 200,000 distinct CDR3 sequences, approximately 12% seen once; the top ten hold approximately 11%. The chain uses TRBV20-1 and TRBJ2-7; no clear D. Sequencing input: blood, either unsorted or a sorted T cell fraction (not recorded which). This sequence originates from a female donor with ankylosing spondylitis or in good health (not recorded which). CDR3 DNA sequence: TGCAGTGCTAGAAACCCTTCCGGACCCCGGCACGAGCAGTACTTC. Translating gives CSARNPSGPRHEQYF.